The next 27 T cell receptor beta chains were all read from a single sample in a study of CD8 T cells in Susac syndrome. An input of about 0.45 to 1 ug of RNA was subjected to reverse transcription using random hexamers. From the immunoSEQ multiplex PCR reads, TCRdb called clonotypes with MiXCR, one entry per CDR3 protein. Of roughly 160,000 distinct CDR3 sequences listed, 90% to 95% are singletons. The source material was CD4+ T cells from PBMCs. These receptors all come from a human donor in good health.

There are a few counts of this clonotype. The genes are TRBV11-1 and TRBJ1-2, with no clear D. V lost 1 base to trimming and J lost 6 bases, with 6 bases between them. The CDR3 is 12 residues long. Germline V gives CDR1 SGHAT, CDR2 FQDESV (reference sequence). The CDR3 DNA reads as TGTGCCAGCAGCTTAGGGTTGGATGGCTACACCTTC. Protein product: CASSLGLDGYTF.

The V call is TRBV11-2, the J call TRBJ1-6; D uncertain. V dropped 4 bases and J dropped 3 bases, with 10 bases sitting between them. The germline V gene encodes CDR1 SGHAT and CDR2 FQNNGV. The CDR3 spans 15 residues. The CDR3 here is CASSSTMLYNSPLHF. The DNA of the CDR3 is TGTGCCAGCAGCTCCACGATGCTCTATAATTCACCCCTCCACTTT.

The chain recombines TRBV20-1 with TRBJ1-1, with 8 bases fitting TRBD1. The germline CDR1 and CDR2 sequences are DFQATT and SNEGSKA (reference sequence). J gave up 6 bases and V 6 bases, and 6 bases lay outside the gene matches. This CDR3 is 12 amino acids long. CDR3 sequence (DNA): TGCAGTGCCTCGTTACAGGGGGCTGAAGCTTTCTTT. Protein sequence: CSASLQGAEAFF.

V gene TRBV7-9 combines with J gene TRBJ1-2, with 9 bases fitting TRBD1. CDR3 length equals 15 residues. Losses at the gene ends were 1 base for V and 4 bases for J; bases not matched to a gene: 4. Germline V CDR1 and CDR2: SEHNR, FQNEAQ (reference sequence). CDR3 amino acids: CASSLDLTGGYGYTF. Written as DNA, the CDR3 is TGTGCCAGCAGCTTAGATCTGACAGGGGGCTATGGCTACACCTTC.

This clonotype has more than one count but fewer than ten. The chain has TRBV7-9 and TRBJ1-1, with 8 nucleotides matching TRBD1. The ends lost 1 base at V and 4 bases at J; junction bases unmatched: 2. Germline CDR1 reads SEHNR; CDR2 reads FQNEAQ (reference sequence). This CDR3 comprises 14 residues. CDR3 sequence reads: CASSLDTGGTEAFF. CDR3 DNA sequence: TGTGCCAGCAGCTTAGATACAGGGGGCACTGAAGCTTTCTTT.

The V gene is TRBV3-1, the J gene TRBJ2-1; 10 bases map to TRBD1. The CDR3 is made up of 15 amino acids. Germline CDR1 reads LGHDT; CDR2 reads YNNKEL (reference sequence). The V gene end was trimmed by 3 bases and the J gene end by 5 bases; junction bases not matched to a gene: 4. CDR3 protein: CASSQGQGLHNEQFF. Here the CDR3 DNA reads TGTGCCAGCAGCCAGGGACAGGGGCTTCACAATGAGCAGTTCTTC.

The chain couples TRBV12-3 or TRBV12-4 to TRBJ1-5; TRBD1 matches at 10 bases. The CDR3 length is 15 residues. Trimming took 5 bases from V and 5 from J; bases not matched to a gene: 6. The chain's CDR3 is CASSAPGQGHQPQHF. In DNA, the CDR3 is TGTGCCAGCAGTGCACCGGGACAGGGGCATCAGCCCCAGCATTTT.

This chain uses TRBV6-2 or TRBV6-3 with TRBJ2-7; the D is unclear. V dropped 2 bases and J dropped 7 bases, with 9 bases sitting between them. This CDR3 spans 12 amino acids. The germline CDR1 and CDR2 sequences are MNHEY and SVGEGT. The CDR3 loop reads CASSYKGREQYF. The CDR3 bases are TGTGCCAGCAGTTACAAAGGGCGGGAGCAGTACTTC.

The chain combines TRBV28 with TRBJ2-6; 7 nucleotides align to TRBD2. The ends lost 6 bases at V and 0 bases at J; junction bases unmatched: 8. There are 17 residues in the CDR3. CDR1 and CDR2 from the germline V gene are MDHEN and SYDVKM. For the CDR3, the DNA is TGTGCCAGCAGCTCAGCGGGGATTATCTCTGGGGCCAACGTCCTGACTTTC. It encodes CASSSAGIISGANVLTF.

The rearrangement joins TRBV20-1 to TRBJ2-7; tentative D call: TRBD2 (5 bases). The CDR3 is 13 residues long. Germline lookup yields CDR1 DFQATT and CDR2 SNEGSKA (reference sequence). Trimming removed 0 bases at V and 7 bases at J, with 13 bases between. The CDR3 spells CSARDRRLGEQYF. The CDR3, as DNA: TGCAGTGCTAGAGATAGGAGGTTGGGGGAGCAGTACTTC.

The J gene is TRBJ2-7, the V gene TRBV20-1, with 8 bases lining up with TRBD2. Germline trimming cut 0 bases from V and 7 bases from J; bases unmatched to any gene: 14. The germline gives CDR1 DFQATT, CDR2 SNEGSKA (reference sequence). The CDR3 length is 16 residues. In nucleotides, the CDR3 is TGCAGTGCTAGAGAGGGCGGGGGGCTGACGAATCGGGAGCAGTACTTC. The encoded protein is CSAREGGGLTNREQYF.

The rearrangement uses TRBV20-1 and TRBJ1-2, with 9 nucleotides matching TRBD1. The CDR3 runs 13 residues. In germline, CDR1 is DFQATT, CDR2 SNEGSKA (reference sequence). The junction had 3 bases not matched to a gene; V was cut back by 2 bases and J by 5 bases. The CDR3 coding sequence is TGCAGTGCTAGAAAAGGACAGGGGTATGGCTACACCTTC. Its protein product is CSARKGQGYGYTF.

The chain employs TRBV4-3 and TRBJ2-3; TRBD2 matches 10 bases. This CDR3 has 16 residues. V shed 3 bases and J 6 bases; nucleotides not matched to a gene: 9. Germline V gene lookup returns CDR1 LGHNA and CDR2 YSLEER. The CDR3 DNA sequence: TGCGCCAGCAGCCAGGGGAGGCTAGCGGGGGCTGATACGCAGTATTTT. Translating it yields CASSQGRLAGADTQYF.

The chain combines TRBV6-1 with TRBJ2-3, with D maybe TRBD2 (5 bases). The ends were cut back, 6 bases at V and 0 bases at J, with 16 bases in the middle. Germline V CDR1 and CDR2: MNHNS, SASEGT. This CDR3 spans 16 amino acids. CDR3 DNA: TGTGCCAGCAGGAGAATAGCGTTGAGGAGCACAGATACGCAGTATTTT. Amino acid sequence: CASRRIALRSTDTQYF.

The CDR3 sequence is CASSAGLAGNQGEQYF. The CDR3 nucleotides are TGTGCCAGCAGCGCAGGACTAGCGGGGAACCAGGGAGAGCAGTACTTC. The chain carries TRBV14 and TRBJ2-7; 12 nucleotides match TRBD2. Trimming at V came to 5 bases and at J to 7 bases, leaving 12 bases not matched to a gene. The CDR3 contains 16 residues. Germline CDR1 and CDR2: SGHDN and FVKESK.

The chain couples TRBV30 to TRBJ2-3; TRBD2 matches 10 bases. This CDR3 spans 16 amino acids. Germline CDR1 GTSNPN, CDR2 SVGIG (reference sequence). After removal of 3 bases from V and 0 bases from J, the junction contained 6 bases not matched to a gene. The CDR3 spells CAWSTGLAASTDTQYF. DNA for the CDR3: TGTGCCTGGAGCACCGGACTAGCGGCTAGCACAGATACGCAGTATTTT.

The chain employs TRBV27 and TRBJ2-3, with TRBD1 matching over 9 bases. Trimming at V came to 5 bases and at J to 3 bases, leaving 3 bases not matched to a gene. Germline-derived CDR1 and CDR2 are MNHEY and SMNVEV (reference sequence). The CDR3 has 14 amino acids. CDR3 amino acids: CASSQQGATDTQYF. As DNA, the CDR3 is TGTGCCAGCAGTCAACAGGGGGCAACAGATACGCAGTATTTT.

This chain connects TRBV29-1 to TRBJ1-2; 9 positions match TRBD1. V shed 8 bases, J shed 2 bases, and the junction held 3 bases outside the gene matches. Germline V gene lookup returns CDR1 SQVTM and CDR2 ANQGSEA. CDR3 length: 12 amino acids. The CDR3 protein is CSIGQGNYGYTF. DNA of the CDR3: TGCAGCATCGGACAGGGGAACTATGGCTACACCTTC.

This clonotype occurred once. The chain uses TRBV24-1 and TRBJ2-1, with no clear D. CDR3 length: 14 amino acids. CDR1 is KGHDR and CDR2 is SFDVKD in the germline V gene. Between the trimmed V and J ends, which lost 4 bases and 5 bases, there was a span of 11 bases. CDR3: CATSDSDVDNEQFF. The CDR3 DNA reads TGTGCCACCAGTGACTCCGACGTCGACAATGAGCAGTTCTTC.

This chain links TRBV28 with TRBJ1-6; no clear D gene. CDR3 size: 15 residues. Germline V gives CDR1 MDHEN, CDR2 SYDVKM. Trimming took 6 bases from V and 3 from J, leaving 12 bases between them. The CDR3 DNA is TGTGCCAGCAGGCCCCGCGGGAACTATAATTCACCCCTCCACTTT. It codes for CASRPRGNYNSPLHF. The whole variable domain, remainder taken from reference TRBV28 and TRBJ1-6, is DVKVTQSSRYLVKRTGEKVFLECVQDMDHENMFWYRQDPGLGLRLIYFSYDVKMKEKGDIPEGYSVSREKKERFSLILESASTNQTSMYLCASRPRGNYNSPLHFGNGTRLTVT.

The CDR3 nucleotides read TGTGCCAGCAGGATGACAGCCACCTACGAGCAGTACTTC. Translated, it gives CASRMTATYEQYF. V gene TRBV28 combines with J gene TRBJ2-7; tentatively, D is TRBD1 (5 bases). The V end was cut by 6 bases, the J end by 2 bases, with 11 bases between. CDR1 is MDHEN and CDR2 is SYDVKM in the germline V gene. The CDR3 is made up of 13 amino acids.

The chain combines TRBV30 with TRBJ2-1; perhaps TRBD1 as D (6 bases). This CDR3 is 12 amino acids long. In germline, CDR1 is GTSNPN, CDR2 SVGIG (reference sequence). Trimming left V 4 bases short and J 10 bases short, with 14 bases between. The CDR3 sequence is CAWKWFQGEQFF. In nucleotides, the CDR3 is TGTGCCTGGAAATGGTTCCAGGGGGAGCAGTTCTTC.

This clonotype was found a few times. The chain uses TRBV29-1 and TRBJ2-5; no reliable D call. With 5 bases removed from V and 4 bases from J, the gap between germline ends came to 14 bases. Germline assignment: CDR1 SQVTM and CDR2 ANQGSEA. The CDR3 runs to 13 residues. In nucleotides, the CDR3 is TGCAGCGTTAAGGGTCAGATGATAGAGACCCAGTACTTC. This gives the protein CSVKGQMIETQYF.

This clonotype was recorded once. The rearrangement uses TRBV20-1 and TRBJ2-7; 10 bases fit TRBD2. CDR1 and CDR2 (germline): DFQATT, SNEGSKA (reference sequence). The CDR3 is made up of 17 amino acids. The J segment lost 2 bases and the V segment lost 3 bases, leaving 13 bases of the junction unmatched. DNA for the CDR3: TGCAGTGCTAGTCGCCTGGCCAGCGGGGGGGCCCCCTACGAGCAGTACTTC. Its protein product is CSASRLASGGAPYEQYF.

The rearrangement links TRBV3-1 to TRBJ2-3; 10 nucleotides match TRBD2. The germline V gene has CDR1 LGHDT and CDR2 YNNKEL (reference sequence). The CDR3 has 16 amino acids. Unmatched junction bases numbered 8, after V lost 4 bases and J lost 4 bases. This CDR3 is CASSPRLAGGSDTQYF. In DNA form, the CDR3 reads TGTGCCAGCAGCCCCCGTTTAGCGGGGGGCTCAGATACGCAGTATTTT.

The chain joins TRBV20-1 to TRBJ1-2; 12 positions agree with TRBD1. The junction had 5 bases not matched to a gene; V was cut back by 6 bases and J by 3 bases. The CDR3 is 14 residues long. Germline V gene data show CDR1 as DFQATT and CDR2 as SNEGSKA (reference sequence). This chain's CDR3 is CSAGQGASDYGYTF. As DNA, the CDR3 is TGCAGTGCGGGACAGGGGGCGTCTGACTATGGCTACACCTTC.

V gene TRBV20-1 combines with J gene TRBJ2-7; the D is unclear. The germline V gene has CDR1 DFQATT and CDR2 SNEGSKA (reference sequence). The CDR3 consists of 15 residues. V lost 1 base, J lost 4 bases, and 17 bases lay in between. The CDR3 spells CSARGLGVGVYEQYF. The CDR3 DNA reads as TGCAGTGCTAGAGGATTGGGTGTGGGCGTGTACGAGCAGTACTTC.